Included here is one T cell receptor beta chain sequence, with context. This sample stems from a study of blood T cell repertoires in COVID-19. Study-level background: Some COVID-19 samples were acute and others convalescent; all came from the United States, Italy and Spain. T cells, B-cell-depleted T cells, or PBMCs provided the cDNA or gDNA that served as material.

In the authors' methods: Using reference gene primer amplification, nucleated cell counts were estimated. The table came from immunoSEQ multiplex PCR; TCRdb's copy has only in-frame clones and leaves some out. The V and J calls and clone size come from that table; D and trimming were worked out from the DNA. The sample consists of 250,000 to 350,000 clones, approximately 85% of them appearing once. Material for sequencing was peripheral blood. This clonotype was obtained from a man between 18 and 29 years old with active or convalescent COVID-19.

Here the CDR3 DNA reads TGTGCCAGCAGCCAAGTCCCCTCTTGGGAGCCGGGTCTTCACGAGCAGTACTTC. Its translation: CASSQVPSWEPGLHEQYF. The V call is TRBV14, the J call TRBJ2-7; possibly TRBD2 for D (5 bases). Trimming removed 1 base from V and 5 bases from J, with 24 bases in between. The CDR3 covers 18 residues. CDR1 is SGHDN and CDR2 is FVKESK in the germline V gene.